The entry that follows covers one T cell receptor beta chain sequence. The antigen is unknown. The TCR alpha and TCR beta cDNA libraries, bearing sample barcodes and UMIs, were generated by 5'RACE using constant-segment primers. Via MiXCR, TCRdb re-called the 5' RACE reads, giving one row per CDR3 protein. The data show 470,000 or so distinct CDR3 sequences, roughly 23% seen once. There are 17 residues in the CDR3. The V gene's germline CDR1 is SGHTA and CDR2 FQGNSA. V trimming: 2 bases; J trimming: 4 bases; junction bases outside the gene matches: 5. The data stem from a study of T-cell memory formation after mild COVID-19. Across the study: In these data, TCR clusters were largely donor specific.

Whole-study results and caveats: Contracting clones from day 15 to 85 had balanced CD4/CD8; later expanders favoured CD4+.

This clonotype was sampled from an adult woman who had mild COVID-19 (a few samples of this study predate the infection). Cell type and time point are not known. The sample comprised PBMCs or a T cell subset sorted from them (not recorded which). The rearrangement joins TRBV7-2 to TRBJ2-2; 12 bases are a match to TRBD2. The CDR3 loop reads CASSLLAGGPTTGELFF. The CDR3 DNA reads TGTGCCAGCAGCTTACTAGCGGGGGGGCCTACCACCGGGGAGCTGTTTTTT.